This T cell receptor beta chain is drawn from a study of T-cell reconstitution after alpha-beta-depleted transplantation in children. Preparing the TCRbeta library involved the use of unique molecular identifiers. TCRdb redid the calling of the PCR reads with MiXCR, one entry per CDR3 protein. The sample records some 390,000 distinct CDR3 sequences, roughly 22% being singletons. There are 14 residues in the CDR3. Trimming removed 5 bases from V and 7 bases from J, with 18 bases in between. Germline V lookup: CDR1 DFQATT, CDR2 SNEGSKA (reference sequence). Sequencing was performed on PBMCs from the stem cell graft donor, taken from the stem cell graft. V is TRBV20-1 and J is TRBJ2-1, with D unclear. The TCR comes from a human donor who donated a stem cell graft to a child with acute myeloid leukemia. CDR3 coding DNA: TGCAGTGCTGAAACCGGCTCCTGGGGTAATGAGCAGTTCTTC. This gives the protein CSAETGSWGNEQFF.